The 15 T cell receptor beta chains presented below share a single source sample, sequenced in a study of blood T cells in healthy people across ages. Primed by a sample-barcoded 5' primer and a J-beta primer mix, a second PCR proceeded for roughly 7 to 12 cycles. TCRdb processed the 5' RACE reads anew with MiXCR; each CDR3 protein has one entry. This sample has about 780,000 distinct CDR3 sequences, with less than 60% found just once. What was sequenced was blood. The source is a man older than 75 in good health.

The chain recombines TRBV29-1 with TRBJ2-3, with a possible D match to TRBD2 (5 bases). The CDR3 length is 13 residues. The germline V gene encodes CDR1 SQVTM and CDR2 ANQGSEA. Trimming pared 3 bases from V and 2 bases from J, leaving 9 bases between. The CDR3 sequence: CSVDEGFTDTQYF. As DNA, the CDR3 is TGCAGCGTTGACGAGGGTTTCACAGATACGCAGTATTTT.

The CDR3 nucleotides are TGTGCCACCAGTGATTTGGGGCTAGCGGGAGGGCGCAATGAGCAGTTCTTC. Its translation is CATSDLGLAGGRNEQFF. V usage is TRBV24-1 and J usage is TRBJ2-1; 12 bases map to TRBD2. J was trimmed by 6 bases and V by 0 bases; bases with no gene match: 5. Germline V lookup: CDR1 KGHDR, CDR2 SFDVKD. The CDR3 totals 17 residues.

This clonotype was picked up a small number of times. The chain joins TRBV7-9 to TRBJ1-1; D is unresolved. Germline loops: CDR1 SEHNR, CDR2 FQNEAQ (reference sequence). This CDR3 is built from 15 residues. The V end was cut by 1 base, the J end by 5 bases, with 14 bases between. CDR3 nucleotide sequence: TGTGCCAGCAGCTTAGGGGCTCAGGAAGTTACTGAAGCTTTCTTT. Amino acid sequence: CASSLGAQEVTEAFF.

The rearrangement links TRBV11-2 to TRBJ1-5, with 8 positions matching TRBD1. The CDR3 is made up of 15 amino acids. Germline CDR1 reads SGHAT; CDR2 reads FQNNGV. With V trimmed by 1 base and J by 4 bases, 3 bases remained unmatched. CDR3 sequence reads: CASSLGGQVNQPQHF. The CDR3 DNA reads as TGTGCCAGCAGCTTAGGGGGACAGGTTAATCAGCCCCAGCATTTT.

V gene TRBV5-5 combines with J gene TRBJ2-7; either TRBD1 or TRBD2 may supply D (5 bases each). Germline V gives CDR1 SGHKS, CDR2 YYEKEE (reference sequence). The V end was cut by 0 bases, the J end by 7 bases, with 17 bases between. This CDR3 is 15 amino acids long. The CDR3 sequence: CASSLDRGPSGEQYF. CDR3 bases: TGTGCCAGCAGCTTGGATCGGGGCCCCTCGGGTGAGCAGTACTTC. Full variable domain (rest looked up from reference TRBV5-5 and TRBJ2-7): DAGVTQSPTHLIKTRGQQVTLRCSPISGHKSVSWYQQVLGQGPQFIFQYYEKEERGRGNFPDRFSARQFPNYSSELNVNALLLGDSALYLCASSLDRGPSGEQYFGPGTRLTVT.

The chain's CDR3 is CASSQDPIAGDGSTDTQYF. In DNA, the CDR3 is TGTGCCAGCAGCCAAGACCCAATAGCGGGAGATGGCAGCACAGATACGCAGTATTTT. The chain couples TRBV4-2 to TRBJ2-3; 9 bases are shared with TRBD2. Germline CDR1 is LGHNA and CDR2 is YNFKEQ. The ends lost 0 bases at V and 0 bases at J; junction bases unmatched: 10. The CDR3 covers 19 residues.

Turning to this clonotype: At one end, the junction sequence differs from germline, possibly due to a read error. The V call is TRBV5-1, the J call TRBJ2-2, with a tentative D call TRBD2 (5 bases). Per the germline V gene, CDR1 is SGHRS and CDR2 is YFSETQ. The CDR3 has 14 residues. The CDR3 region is CASTQKDSTGELFF. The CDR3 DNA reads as TGCGCCAGCACCCAGAAAGATAGCACCGGGGAACTGTTTTTT. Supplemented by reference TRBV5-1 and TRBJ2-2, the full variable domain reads KAGVTQTPRYLIKTRGQQVTLSCSPISGHRSVSWYQQTPGQGLQFLFEYFSETQRNKGNFPGRFSGRQFSNSRSEMNVSTLELGDSALYLCASTQKDSTGELFFGEGSRLTVL.

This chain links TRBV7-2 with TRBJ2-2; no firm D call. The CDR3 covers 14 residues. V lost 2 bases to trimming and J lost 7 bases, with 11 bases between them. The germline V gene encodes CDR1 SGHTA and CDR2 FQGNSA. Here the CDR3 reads CASSLSRFYGELFF. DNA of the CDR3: TGTGCCAGCAGCTTATCTAGGTTTTACGGGGAGCTGTTTTTT.

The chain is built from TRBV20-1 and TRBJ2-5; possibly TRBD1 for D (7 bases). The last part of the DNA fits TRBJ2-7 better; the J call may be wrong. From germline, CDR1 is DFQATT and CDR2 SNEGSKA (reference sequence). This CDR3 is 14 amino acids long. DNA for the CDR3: TGCAGTGCTTTCGGGGGCAGGGGGTTCTACGAGCAGTACTTC. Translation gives CSAFGGRGFYEQYF.

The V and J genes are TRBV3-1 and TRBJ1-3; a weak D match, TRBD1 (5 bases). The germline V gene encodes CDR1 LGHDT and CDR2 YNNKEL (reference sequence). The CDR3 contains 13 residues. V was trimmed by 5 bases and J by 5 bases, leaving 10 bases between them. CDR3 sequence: CASSEGQRNTIYF. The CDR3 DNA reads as TGTGCCAGCAGCGAGGGGCAACGAAACACCATATATTTT.

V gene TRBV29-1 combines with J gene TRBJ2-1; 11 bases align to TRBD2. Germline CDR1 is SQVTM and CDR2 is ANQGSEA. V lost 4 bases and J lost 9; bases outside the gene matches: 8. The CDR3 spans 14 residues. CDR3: CSVGVAGGPGEQFF. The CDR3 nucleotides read TGCAGCGTTGGAGTAGCGGGAGGGCCGGGTGAGCAGTTCTTC.

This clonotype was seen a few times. CDR3 sequence: CASSLRDGANTGELFF. Written as DNA, the CDR3 is TGTGCCAGCAGCTTAAGGGACGGGGCGAACACCGGGGAGCTGTTTTTT. The chain couples TRBV7-2 to TRBJ2-2; D tentatively reads TRBD1 or TRBD2 (5 bases each). The CDR3 has 16 residues. Looked up from germline, CDR1 is SGHTA and CDR2 is FQGNSA. The V end lost 2 bases, the J end lost 0 bases, and 10 bases lay between the germline ends. Filled out from reference TRBV7-2 and TRBJ2-2, the complete variable domain reads GAGVSQSPSNKVTEKGKDVELRCDPISGHTALYWYRQSLGQGLEFLIYFQGNSAPDKSGLPSDRFSAERTGGSVSTLTIQRTQQEDSAVYLCASSLRDGANTGELFFGEGSRLTVL.

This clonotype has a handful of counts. The CDR3 region is CSVELNSSRYF. CDR3 DNA: TGCAGCGTTGAACTAAATTCGTCCCGGTACTTC. V gene TRBV29-1 combines with J gene TRBJ2-4; no clear D. This CDR3 contains 11 residues. V was trimmed by 2 bases and J by 15 bases, leaving 14 bases between them. Per germline, CDR1 SQVTM and CDR2 ANQGSEA.

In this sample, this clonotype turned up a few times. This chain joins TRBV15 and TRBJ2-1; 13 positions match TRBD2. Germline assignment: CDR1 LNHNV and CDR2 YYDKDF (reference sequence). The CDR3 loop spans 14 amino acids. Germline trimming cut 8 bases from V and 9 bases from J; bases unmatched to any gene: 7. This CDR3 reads CATPPGLAGSEQFF. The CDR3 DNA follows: TGTGCCACCCCTCCGGGACTAGCGGGAAGTGAGCAGTTCTTC.

DNA for the CDR3: TGCAGTGCGCCTGCGGGAGCTGTTGAGCAGTACTTC. Translated, it gives CSAPAGAVEQYF. The gene calls are TRBV20-1 and TRBJ2-5, with 7 bases matching TRBD2. Trimming took 6 bases from V and 11 from J; bases not matched to a gene: 12. Looked up from germline, CDR1 is DFQATT and CDR2 is SNEGSKA (reference sequence). There are 12 residues in the CDR3.